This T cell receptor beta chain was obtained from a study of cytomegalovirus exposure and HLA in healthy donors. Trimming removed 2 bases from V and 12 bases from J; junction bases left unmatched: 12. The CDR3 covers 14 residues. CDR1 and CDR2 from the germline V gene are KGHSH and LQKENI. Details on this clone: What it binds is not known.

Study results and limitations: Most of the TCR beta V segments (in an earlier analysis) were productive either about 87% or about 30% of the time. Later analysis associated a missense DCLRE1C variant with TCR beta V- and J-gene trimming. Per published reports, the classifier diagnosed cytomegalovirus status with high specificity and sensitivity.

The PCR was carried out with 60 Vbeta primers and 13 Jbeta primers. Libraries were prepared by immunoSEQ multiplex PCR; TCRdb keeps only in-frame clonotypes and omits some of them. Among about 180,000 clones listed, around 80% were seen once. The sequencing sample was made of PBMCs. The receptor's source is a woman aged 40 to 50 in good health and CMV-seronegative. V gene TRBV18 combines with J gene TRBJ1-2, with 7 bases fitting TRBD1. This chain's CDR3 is CASSPSRDRAWDTF. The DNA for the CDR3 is TGTGCCAGCTCACCATCCCGAGACAGGGCATGGGACACCTTC.